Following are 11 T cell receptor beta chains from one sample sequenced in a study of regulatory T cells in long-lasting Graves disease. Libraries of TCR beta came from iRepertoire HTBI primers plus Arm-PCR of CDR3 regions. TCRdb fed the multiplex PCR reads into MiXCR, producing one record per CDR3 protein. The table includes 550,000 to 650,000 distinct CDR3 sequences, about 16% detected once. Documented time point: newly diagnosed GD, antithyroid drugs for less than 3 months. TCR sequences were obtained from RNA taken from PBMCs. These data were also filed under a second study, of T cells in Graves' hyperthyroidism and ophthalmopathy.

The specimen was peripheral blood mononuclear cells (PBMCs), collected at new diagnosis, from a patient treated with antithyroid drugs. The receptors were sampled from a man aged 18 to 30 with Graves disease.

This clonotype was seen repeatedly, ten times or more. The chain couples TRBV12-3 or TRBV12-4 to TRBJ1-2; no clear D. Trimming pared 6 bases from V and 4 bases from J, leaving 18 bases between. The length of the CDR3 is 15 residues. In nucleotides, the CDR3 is TGTGCCAGCAGAAACGAGGTGGGTGGCGGCTATGGCTACACCTTC. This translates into CASRNEVGGGYGYTF.

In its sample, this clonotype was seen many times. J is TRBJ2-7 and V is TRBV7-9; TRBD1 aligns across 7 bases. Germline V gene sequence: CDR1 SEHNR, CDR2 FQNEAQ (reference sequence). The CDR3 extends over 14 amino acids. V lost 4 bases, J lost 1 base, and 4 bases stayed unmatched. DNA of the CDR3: TGTGCCAGCAGCTCCTCAGGGGGATCCTACGAGCAGTACTTC. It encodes CASSSSGGSYEQYF.

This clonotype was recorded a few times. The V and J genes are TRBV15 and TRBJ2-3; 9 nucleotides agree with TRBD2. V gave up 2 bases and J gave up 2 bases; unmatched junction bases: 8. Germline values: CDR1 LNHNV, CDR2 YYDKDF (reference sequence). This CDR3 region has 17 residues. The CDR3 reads CATSRKLAGTYTDTQYF. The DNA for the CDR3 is TGTGCCACCAGCAGAAAACTAGCGGGCACCTACACAGATACGCAGTATTTT.

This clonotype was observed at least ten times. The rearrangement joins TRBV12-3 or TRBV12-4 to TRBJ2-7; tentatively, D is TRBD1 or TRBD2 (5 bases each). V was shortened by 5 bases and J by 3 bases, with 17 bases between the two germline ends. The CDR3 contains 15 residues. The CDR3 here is CASSATGTSVYEQYF. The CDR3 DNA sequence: TGTGCCAGCAGTGCAACGGGGACCTCCGTCTACGAGCAGTACTTC.

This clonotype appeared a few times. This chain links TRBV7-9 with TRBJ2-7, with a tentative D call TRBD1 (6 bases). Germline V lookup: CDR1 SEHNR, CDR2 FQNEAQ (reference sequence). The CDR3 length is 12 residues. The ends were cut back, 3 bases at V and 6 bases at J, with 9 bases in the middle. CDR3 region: CASSLTGCEQYF. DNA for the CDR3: TGTGCCAGCAGCTTGACAGGCTGCGAGCAGTACTTC.

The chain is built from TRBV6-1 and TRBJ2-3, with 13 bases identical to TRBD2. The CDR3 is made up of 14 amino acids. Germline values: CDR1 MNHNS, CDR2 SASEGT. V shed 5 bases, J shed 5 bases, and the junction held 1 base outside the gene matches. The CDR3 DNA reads TGTGCCAGCAGTAGACTAGCGGGAGGAGATACGCAGTATTTT. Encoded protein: CASSRLAGGDTQYF.

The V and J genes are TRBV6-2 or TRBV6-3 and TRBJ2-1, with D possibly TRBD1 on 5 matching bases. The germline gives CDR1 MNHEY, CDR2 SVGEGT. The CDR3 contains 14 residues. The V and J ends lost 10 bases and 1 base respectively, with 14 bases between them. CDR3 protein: CATCQGKSYNEQFF. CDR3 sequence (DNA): TGTGCCACCTGTCAGGGTAAATCCTACAATGAGCAGTTCTTC.

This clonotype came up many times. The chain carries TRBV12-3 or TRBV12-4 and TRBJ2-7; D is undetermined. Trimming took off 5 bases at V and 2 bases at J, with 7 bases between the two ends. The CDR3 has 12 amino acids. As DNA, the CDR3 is TGTGCCAGCAGTGTAGTGGCCTACGAGCAGTACTTC. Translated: CASSVVAYEQYF.

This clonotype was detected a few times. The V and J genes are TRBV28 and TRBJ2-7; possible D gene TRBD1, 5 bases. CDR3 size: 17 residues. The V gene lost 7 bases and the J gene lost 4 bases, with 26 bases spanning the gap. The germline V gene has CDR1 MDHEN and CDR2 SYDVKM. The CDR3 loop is CASIKGQDLGWLYEQYF. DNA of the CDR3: TGTGCCAGCATTAAGGGGCAGGACCTGGGCTGGCTATACGAGCAGTACTTC. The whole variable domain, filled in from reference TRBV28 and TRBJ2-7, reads DVKVTQSSRYLVKRTGEKVFLECVQDMDHENMFWYRQDPGLGLRLIYFSYDVKMKEKGDIPEGYSVSREKKERFSLILESASTNQTSMYLCASIKGQDLGWLYEQYFGPGTRLTVT.

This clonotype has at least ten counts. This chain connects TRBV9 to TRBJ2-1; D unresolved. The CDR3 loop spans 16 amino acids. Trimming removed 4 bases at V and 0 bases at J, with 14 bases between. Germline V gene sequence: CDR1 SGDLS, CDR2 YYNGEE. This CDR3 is CASSSRSVLSYNEQFF. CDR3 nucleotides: TGTGCCAGCAGCTCCCGCTCGGTTCTCTCCTACAATGAGCAGTTCTTC.

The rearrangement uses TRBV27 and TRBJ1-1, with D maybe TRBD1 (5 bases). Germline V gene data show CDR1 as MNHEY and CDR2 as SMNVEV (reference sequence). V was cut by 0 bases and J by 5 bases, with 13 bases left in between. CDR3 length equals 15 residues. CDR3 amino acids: CASSLSRAGRTEAFF. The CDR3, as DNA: TGTGCCAGCAGTTTATCTCGGGCAGGGCGAACTGAAGCTTTCTTT.